This T cell receptor (beta chain) was sequenced during a study of PD-L1 blockade in urothelial cancer. About the study: Blood analysis occurred 3 weeks (second dose) and 6 weeks after treatment start. Findings of the study overall: Blood TCR clonality below the median before treatment was a predictor of better survival.

TCRdb's copy holds only in-frame clones and misses some; the assay was immunoSEQ multiplex PCR. Among more than 45,000 clones listed, about 72% were seen once. On this clone itself: Its target is not known.

Germline CDR1 and CDR2: MNHNS and SASEGT. V shed 6 bases and J shed 15 bases, with 12 bases lying between them. The CDR3 runs to 11 residues. Sequenced material: PBMCs, taken around atezolizumab (anti-PD-L1) treatment. This receptor was taken from a man between 65 and 79 years old with urothelial cancer. The genes are TRBV6-1 and TRBJ1-6, with a tentative D call TRBD1 (6 bases). The CDR3 coding sequence is TGTGCCAGCAGGTACAAGGGGGACCTCCACTTT. Translation gives CASRYKGDLHF.